This TCR beta chain came from a study of spatial heterogeneity in lung cancer. Study background: Detection consistently yielded more beta chains than alpha chains.

This clonotype was detected many times. The study tagged each TCR cDNA molecule with a unique molecular identifier. A single record per CDR3 protein comes from TCRdb applying MiXCR to the 5' RACE reads. The table includes about 92,000 distinct CDR3 sequences, roughly 12% detected once. The CDR3 spans 18 residues. V was clipped by 5 bases and J by 0 bases, with 19 bases between them. CDR1 and CDR2 from the germline V gene are KGHDR and SFDVKD. The time point is: sample taken at primary tumor resection. Sequencing of whole RNA from tumor, nontumor lung or frozen PBMC involved no sorting. The donor group consisted of some 70 patients who had untreated, early-stage non-small cell lung cancer.

Sample: PBMCs, taken at surgery. The origin of this receptor is a male donor with early-stage non-small cell lung cancer. The chain couples TRBV24-1 to TRBJ2-1, with D perhaps TRBD1 (5 bases). Here the CDR3 DNA reads TGTGCCACCAGTGGAATGGGGCTTGCGTCGAGCTCCTACAATGAGCAGTTCTTC. It is translated as CATSGMGLASSSYNEQFF.